One and the same sample provided the 22 T cell receptor beta chains below, sequenced in a study of blood T cell repertoires in COVID-19. The assay was immunoSEQ multiplex PCR, and TCRdb's table has in-frame clones only and misses some. The data show 150,000 to 200,000 clones, with approximately 80% seen just once and about 15% held by the top ten. Material: PBMCs or T cells enriched from blood (not recorded which). The source of these receptors is a man aged 55 to 70 who had been exposed to COVID-19.

V usage is TRBV11-2 and J usage is TRBJ1-2; D gene ambiguous. The CDR3 sequence is 15 residues long. Germline loops: CDR1 SGHAT, CDR2 FQNNGV. Trimming stripped 5 bases from V and 4 bases from J, with 17 bases between. The CDR3 coding sequence is TGTGCCAGCAGCACCCCCAAACAGAGCGGCTATGGCTACACCTTC. It encodes CASSTPKQSGYGYTF.

The gene calls are TRBV7-2 and TRBJ2-1; 7 bases are a match to TRBD2. The germline gives CDR1 SGHTA, CDR2 FQGNSA. This CDR3 region has 16 residues. V trimming: 0 bases; J trimming: 5 bases; junction bases outside the gene matches: 7. This chain's CDR3 is CASSLAPASGNNEQFF. The CDR3, as DNA: TGTGCCAGCAGCTTAGCCCCGGCTAGCGGTAACAATGAGCAGTTCTTC.

The V call is TRBV27, the J call TRBJ2-7, with 10 bases that match TRBD2. This CDR3 has 16 amino acids. CDR1 is MNHEY, CDR2 SMNVEV, per germline (reference sequence). V lost 5 bases, J lost 4 bases, and 11 bases stayed unmatched. In nucleotides, the CDR3 is TGTGCCAGCAGTCCGACCCGGCTAGCGGGAGTTTACGAGCAGTACTTC. Translated: CASSPTRLAGVYEQYF.

The chain carries TRBV5-1 and TRBJ1-5, with D unclear. With 0 bases removed from V and 5 bases from J, the gap between germline ends came to 12 bases. Germline V gene data show CDR1 as SGHRS and CDR2 as YFSETQ. CDR3 length: 15 amino acids. CDR3 nucleotides: TGCGCCAGCAGCTTGGACCCGAGTAGTTATCAGCCCCAGCATTTT. Encoded protein: CASSLDPSSYQPQHF.

The genes are TRBV11-3 and TRBJ2-7; tentatively, D is TRBD1 (6 bases). This CDR3 is built from 14 residues. Germline V lookup: CDR1 SGHNT, CDR2 YENEEA. V shed 5 bases and J shed 2 bases, with 13 bases lying between them. In DNA form, the CDR3 reads TGTGCCAGCAGCCTCCGGGACAACACCTACGAGCAGTACTTC. Protein sequence: CASSLRDNTYEQYF. The entire variable domain, with the rest obtained from reference TRBV11-3 and TRBJ2-7, is as follows: EAGVVQSPRYKIIEKKQPVAFWCNPISGHNTLYWYLQNLGQGPELLIRYENEEAVDDSQLPKDRFSAERLKGVDSTLKIQPAELGDSAVYLCASSLRDNTYEQYFGPGTRLTVT.

This chain joins TRBV5-4 and TRBJ2-2; 7 positions agree with TRBD2. Germline values: CDR1 SGHNT, CDR2 YYREEE (reference sequence). The CDR3 is 16 amino acids. V trimming: 6 bases; J trimming: 2 bases; junction bases outside the gene matches: 10. The CDR3 DNA reads TGTGCCAGCACCCTGGGGCCTAGCGGAAACACCGGGGAGCTGTTTTTT. The encoded protein is CASTLGPSGNTGELFF.

The chain has TRBV11-2 and TRBJ2-7; 8 nucleotides agree with TRBD2. Germline V CDR1 and CDR2: SGHAT, FQNNGV. The CDR3 is 15 amino acids. V was clipped by 7 bases and J by 5 bases; unmatched bases: 13. The CDR3: CASTGSVAGPHEQYF. The CDR3 DNA reads TGTGCCAGCACCGGGAGCGTAGCGGGACCCCACGAGCAGTACTTC.

V gene TRBV18 combines with J gene TRBJ2-3; 12 nucleotides match TRBD2. Germline V CDR1 and CDR2: KGHSH, LQKENI. With V trimmed by 3 bases and J by 2 bases, 9 bases remained unmatched. This CDR3 is 18 amino acids long. The CDR3 DNA follows: TGTGCCAGCTCACCCCTAGCGGGAGGGCCGCGGGACACAGATACGCAGTATTTT. Encoded protein: CASSPLAGGPRDTDTQYF.

CDR3: CASSQGVVGAITYEQYF. In DNA, the CDR3 is TGCGCCAGCAGCCAAGGGGTCGTGGGGGCGATCACCTACGAGCAGTACTTC. This chain joins TRBV4-1 and TRBJ2-7; possibly TRBD1 for D (6 bases). The CDR3 consists of 17 residues. Germline V gene sequence: CDR1 MGHRA, CDR2 YSYEKL. The V end lost 1 base, the J end lost 2 bases, and 18 bases lay between the germline ends.

In this sample, this clone turned up once. This chain connects TRBV6-1 to TRBJ2-1; 9 bases are a match to TRBD2. This CDR3 is built from 18 residues. CDR1 is MNHNS and CDR2 is SASEGT in the germline V gene. V dropped 3 bases and J dropped 7; count of bases not matched to a gene: 16. CDR3 protein: CASSDMPWGLAGRNEQFF. The CDR3 DNA sequence: TGTGCCAGCAGTGATATGCCCTGGGGGCTAGCGGGAAGGAATGAGCAGTTCTTC.

The J gene is TRBJ2-4, the V gene TRBV5-1; TRBD1 agrees at 8 bases. Germline trimming cut 0 bases from V and 0 bases from J; bases unmatched to any gene: 14. Germline V gene lookup returns CDR1 SGHRS and CDR2 YFSETQ. The CDR3 contains 20 residues. The CDR3 region has the DNA TGCGCCAGCAGCTTGGCCCAATCCGGACAGGGCTTATCAGCCAAAAACATTCAGTACTTC. Its protein product is CASSLAQSGQGLSAKNIQYF.

The genes are TRBV28 and TRBJ1-1; 8 bases agree with TRBD1. The CDR3 has 15 amino acids. Germline CDR1 is MDHEN and CDR2 is SYDVKM. V was clipped by 2 bases and J by 4 bases; unmatched bases: 6. The CDR3 loop is CASSLRTGSGTEAFF. In nucleotides, the CDR3 is TGTGCCAGCAGTTTAAGGACAGGGTCGGGCACTGAAGCTTTCTTT. The variable domain in full, completed from reference TRBV28 and TRBJ1-1, reads DVKVTQSSRYLVKRTGEKVFLECVQDMDHENMFWYRQDPGLGLRLIYFSYDVKMKEKGDIPEGYSVSREKKERFSLILESASTNQTSMYLCASSLRTGSGTEAFFGQGTRLTVV.

The rearrangement joins TRBV5-3 to TRBJ1-2; D not resolved. TRBV5-3 is given ORF status, its function remaining uncertain. Trimming cost V 4 bases and J 4 bases, with 29 bases left between them. The CDR3 is 19 residues long. The CDR3 DNA follows: TGTGCCAGAAGCACCGATCCCGGGAACAGCCGACCAGGCTTCTATGGCTACACCTTC. Encoded protein: CARSTDPGNSRPGFYGYTF.

V is TRBV24-1 and J is TRBJ1-3; D is uncertain. Looked up from germline, CDR1 is KGHDR and CDR2 is SFDVKD. The CDR3 length is 15 residues. V lost 4 bases, J lost 2 bases, and 11 bases lay in between. CDR3 loop: CATSDSGRPGNTIYF. As DNA, the CDR3 is TGTGCCACCAGTGACTCGGGGAGGCCTGGAAACACCATATATTTT.

The rearrangement joins TRBV6-5 to TRBJ1-5, with 7 bases identical to TRBD1. CDR1 MNHEY and CDR2 SVGAGI come from the germline V gene. V lost 6 bases to trimming and J lost 3 bases; unmatched junction nucleotides: 2. This CDR3 spans 13 amino acids. CDR3 DNA sequence: TGTGCCAGCAGGGACAGGTACAATCAGCCCCAGCATTTT. It encodes CASRDRYNQPQHF.

The V gene is TRBV5-4, the J gene TRBJ1-6, with TRBD1 matching over 7 bases. Trimming removed 0 bases from V and 5 bases from J; junction bases left unmatched: 5. The CDR3 length is 16 residues. Per the germline V gene, CDR1 is SGHNT and CDR2 is YYREEE (reference sequence). The CDR3 is CASSLAPTGNNSPLHF. The CDR3 coding sequence is TGTGCCAGCAGCTTGGCCCCGACAGGGAATAATTCACCCCTCCACTTT.

V gene TRBV21-1 combines with J gene TRBJ2-5; the listed D gene, TRBD2, was not tested against the DNA. TRBV21-1 counts as a pseudogene. There are 18 residues in the CDR3. The CDR3 region is CASSKYPKTSGHQETQYF. The CDR3 DNA is TGTGCCAGCAGCAAATACCCTAAGACTAGCGGCCACCAAGAGACCCAGTACTTC.

This chain uses TRBV9 with TRBJ2-6; D gene ambiguous. The germline CDR1 and CDR2 sequences are SGDLS and YYNGEE. The CDR3 contains 15 residues. V dropped 0 bases and J dropped 0 bases, with 4 bases sitting between them. CDR3 sequence (DNA): TGTGCCAGCAGCGTAGCAGGCTCTGGGGCCAACGTCCTGACTTTC. This codes for CASSVAGSGANVLTF.

The CDR3 here is CASSIDKDRASGYTF. The CDR3 coding sequence is TGTGCCAGTAGTATAGACAAGGACAGGGCCTCTGGCTACACCTTC. The chain recombines TRBV19 with TRBJ1-2, with 8 bases lining up with TRBD1. Germline CDR1 reads LNHDA; CDR2 reads SQIVND (reference sequence). The ends lost 0 bases at V and 7 bases at J; junction bases unmatched: 7. The CDR3 extends over 15 amino acids.

The chain employs TRBV27 and TRBJ1-5; the D is unclear. Per germline, CDR1 MNHEY and CDR2 SMNVEV (reference sequence). Trimming took off 4 bases at V and 3 bases at J, with 13 bases between the two ends. This CDR3 is built from 15 residues. DNA of the CDR3: TGTGCCAGCAGTTCTACCCGGGGTGACAATCAGCCCCAGCATTTT. Its translation: CASSSTRGDNQPQHF.

This clone showed up just a few times. The chain has TRBV6-2 or TRBV6-3 and TRBJ2-1, with TRBD1 matching over 7 bases. Trimming at V came to 2 bases and at J to 8 bases, leaving 6 bases not matched to a gene. Germline V gene data show CDR1 as MNHEY and CDR2 as SVGEGT. This CDR3 is built from 14 residues. CDR3 region: CASSYGTEQYEQFF. CDR3 coding DNA: TGTGCCAGCAGTTACGGGACAGAGCAATATGAGCAGTTCTTC.

The rearrangement uses TRBV11-2 and TRBJ1-1, with D possibly being TRBD1 (6 bases). Germline values: CDR1 SGHAT, CDR2 FQNNGV. The CDR3 sequence is 15 residues long. V was cut by 1 base and J by 4 bases, with 13 bases left in between. CDR3 sequence reads: CASSLGGGSGTEAFF. DNA of the CDR3: TGTGCCAGCAGCTTAGGTGGGGGCAGCGGCACTGAAGCTTTCTTT.